This T cell receptor (beta chain) was sequenced for a study of T cell responses to AZD1222 COVID-19 vaccine. Study overall: Second doses were pooled across both intervals (about 4 or about 12 weeks). Study-wide results and caveats: Unmutated regions of variants are reportedly targeted by nearly half of spike-specific TCRs. AZD1222 recipients seropositive at baseline numbered only six or seven.

Remarks on this clone: What it binds is not known.

Some clones are missing from TCRdb's copy, which holds only in-frame ones; the method was immunoSEQ multiplex PCR. The sample carries 110,000 to 150,000 clones, approximately 90% recorded once. The clonotype originates from an adult in good health. The starting material was peripheral blood, obtained on day 0 of AZD1222 vaccination.

The CDR3 DNA reads as TGTGCCAGCAGCTCAAAGACAGGGAACACAGATACGCAGTATTTT. Translated: CASSSKTGNTDTQYF. The chain couples TRBV7-9 to TRBJ2-3; 7 nucleotides match TRBD1. Germline values: CDR1 SEHNR, CDR2 FQNEAQ (reference sequence). After removal of 4 bases from V and 2 bases from J, the junction contained 6 bases not matched to a gene. The CDR3 is made up of 15 amino acids.